A single sample gave rise to the 15 T cell receptor beta chains below, sequenced in a study of vaccination and CD4 T cells after COVID-19. Treatment noted: roughly ten-day PBMC culture with coronavirus spike peptide pools or control peptides (ViraFEST assay). Sequenced with the Oncomine TCR Beta short-read assay was DNA taken from cultured CD4+ T cells. TCRdb reprocessed the PCR reads via MiXCR and lists one record per CDR3 protein. The sample lists some 15,000 distinct CDR3 sequences; around 53% were seen once. For these receptors, no antigen is known. Sequenced input: CD4+ T cells from blood, cultured in vitro. Receptor source: a human donor who had recovered from COVID-19.

This clonotype showed up just a few times. The V and J genes are TRBV19 and TRBJ2-3, with D possibly being TRBD1 (6 bases). Germline V lookup: CDR1 LNHDA, CDR2 SQIVND (reference sequence). Trimming took 5 bases from V and 1 from J, leaving 10 bases between them. CDR3 length: 14 amino acids. CDR3: CASSLRTGTDTQYF. DNA for the CDR3: TGTGCCAGTAGTCTCAGGACAGGCACAGATACGCAGTATTTT. Based on the CDR3 plus reference TRBV19 and TRBJ2-3, the full variable domain is DGGITQSPKYLFRKEGQNVTLSCEQNLNHDAMYWYRQDPGQGLRLIYYSQIVNDFQKGDIAEGYSVSREKKESFPLTVTSAQKNPTAFYLCASSLRTGTDTQYFGPGTRLTVL.

This clonotype has only a few counts. The chain uses TRBV15 and TRBJ2-5, with no clear D. From germline, CDR1 is LNHNV and CDR2 YYDKDF (reference sequence). V lost 0 bases, J lost 1 base, and 6 bases lay in between. The CDR3 totals 14 residues. The CDR3 loop reads CATSREQAQETQYF. The CDR3 DNA reads TGTGCCACCAGCAGAGAGCAGGCCCAAGAGACCCAGTACTTC. Supplemented by reference TRBV15 and TRBJ2-5, the full variable domain reads DAMVIQNPRYQVTQFGKPVTLSCSQTLNHNVMYWYQQKSSQAPKLLFHYYDKDFNNEADTPDNFQSRRPNTSFCFLDIRSPGLGDTAMYLCATSREQAQETQYFGPGTRLLVL.

The V and J genes are TRBV5-1 and TRBJ2-2; 7 nucleotides align to TRBD2. This CDR3 spans 16 amino acids. Germline values: CDR1 SGHRS, CDR2 YFSETQ. V shed 4 bases, J shed 4 bases, and the junction held 10 bases outside the gene matches. CDR3 DNA sequence: TGCGCCAGCAGCGGGGGGACTAAGCGGGGCACCGGGGAGCTGTTTTTT. Amino acid sequence: CASSGGTKRGTGELFF.

The V call is TRBV11-2, the J call TRBJ2-3, with D hard to call. V gave up 5 bases and J gave up 1 base, with 16 bases separating them. CDR1 and CDR2 from the germline V gene are SGHAT and FQNNGV. The CDR3 runs to 16 residues. The CDR3 sequence: CASSVAAGWGTDTQYF. CDR3 nucleotide sequence: TGTGCCAGCAGCGTTGCCGCCGGTTGGGGCACAGATACGCAGTATTTT.

The rearrangement uses TRBV2 and TRBJ2-7; the match to TRBD1 covers 8 bases. Germline V gene lookup returns CDR1 SNHLY and CDR2 FYNNEI. V shed 4 bases and J 2 bases; nucleotides not matched to a gene: 4. The CDR3 consists of 14 residues. Here the CDR3 reads CASSGQGATYEQYF. CDR3 DNA: TGTGCCAGCAGTGGGCAGGGGGCTACCTACGAGCAGTACTTC.

This clonotype has just a few counts. The V call is TRBV30, the J call TRBJ2-2, with a tentative D call TRBD2 (5 bases). V lost 4 bases and J lost 1, with 13 bases in between. The CDR3 sequence is 15 residues long. The germline V gene has CDR1 GTSNPN and CDR2 SVGIG (reference sequence). The CDR3 spells CAWMRAYQNTGELFF. In nucleotides, the CDR3 is TGTGCCTGGATGAGGGCTTACCAGAACACCGGGGAGCTGTTTTTT.

This clonotype appeared a few times. V and J are TRBV10-1 and TRBJ2-7; 8 positions match TRBD1. The CDR3 sequence is 16 residues long. V was pared by 0 bases and J by 5 bases, with 9 bases of the junction left unmatched. Germline CDR1 reads WNHNN; CDR2 reads SYGVQD (reference sequence). The CDR3 bases are TGCGCCAGCAGTGAGTCTGGCAGGGGGCGCAGGGACGAGCAGTACTTC. Amino acid sequence: CASSESGRGRRDEQYF.

Only one count was recorded for this clonotype. In nucleotides, the CDR3 is TGTGCCAGTAGGATCGGACAGGGTGGATCCTACGAGCAGTACTTC. Translating it yields CASRIGQGGSYEQYF. J is TRBJ2-7 and V is TRBV19; TRBD1 matches 8 bases. In germline, CDR1 is LNHDA, CDR2 SQIVND (reference sequence). The V segment lost 6 bases and the J segment 1 base; nucleotides outside the gene matches: 8. The CDR3 has 15 amino acids.

This clonotype came up a few times. The CDR3 protein is CSARRDSAWAGELFF. The CDR3 DNA reads as TGCAGTGCGCGCCGGGACTCTGCTTGGGCCGGGGAGCTGTTTTTT. This sequence joins TRBV20-1 and TRBJ2-2, with D possibly TRBD2 on 6 matching bases. Germline V CDR1 and CDR2: DFQATT, SNEGSKA (reference sequence). The ends were cut back, 6 bases at V and 6 bases at J, with 20 bases in the middle. The CDR3 is 15 residues long.

V gene TRBV7-3 combines with J gene TRBJ2-2, with D tentatively TRBD1 (6 bases). This CDR3 has 15 amino acids. V dropped 3 bases and J dropped 5 bases, with 13 bases sitting between them. CDR1 SGHTA and CDR2 FQGTGA come from the germline V gene. This CDR3 is CASSFGQMGTGELFF. The CDR3 nucleotides are TGTGCCAGCAGCTTCGGACAGATGGGAACCGGGGAGCTGTTTTTT.

The chain's CDR3 is CASGGQSSYEQYF. CDR3 nucleotide sequence: TGTGCCAGCGGTGGACAGAGCTCCTACGAGCAGTACTTC. J is TRBJ2-7 and V is TRBV6-1; a weak D match, TRBD1 (6 bases). V dropped 8 bases and J dropped 0 bases, with 11 bases sitting between them. The CDR3 is 13 amino acids. CDR1 MNHNS and CDR2 SASEGT come from the germline V gene.

As concerns this clonotype: One junction end does not reproduce the germline sequence, and a read error may be involved. The CDR3 region is CANSKRAGTDTQYF. Written as DNA, the CDR3 is TGCGCCAACAGTAAAAGAGCAGGGACAGATACGCAGTATTTT. The V and J genes are TRBV10-1 and TRBJ2-3, with D possibly matching TRBD1 (5 bases). Germline V gives CDR1 WNHNN, CDR2 SYGVQD (reference sequence). CDR3 length: 14 amino acids.

The chain is built from TRBV18 and TRBJ1-5; D gene unclear. Between the trimmed V and J ends, which lost 2 bases and 5 bases, there was a span of 10 bases. The CDR3 is 14 amino acids. Germline assignment: CDR1 KGHSH and CDR2 LQKENI. CDR3 coding DNA: TGTGCCAGCTCACCAGAGGCAGTTCATCAGCCCCAGCATTTT. It codes for CASSPEAVHQPQHF.

This clonotype was recorded a few times. The J gene is TRBJ2-2, the V gene TRBV7-9; 7 bases are shared with TRBD2. CDR1 and CDR2 (germline): SEHNR, FQNEAQ (reference sequence). The V gene end was trimmed by 5 bases and the J gene end by 5 bases; junction bases not matched to a gene: 14. This CDR3 is 17 amino acids long. CDR3 loop: CASSQAGRVGRTGELFF. The CDR3 DNA reads TGTGCCAGCAGCCAGGCGGGGAGGGTCGGGAGAACCGGGGAGCTGTTTTTT.

The J gene is TRBJ2-3, the V gene TRBV24-1; 7 nucleotides line up with TRBD2. The germline V gene encodes CDR1 KGHDR and CDR2 SFDVKD. This CDR3 region has 15 residues. V lost 4 bases and J lost 3; bases outside the gene matches: 6. The CDR3 loop reads CATSEGGSWTDTQYF. Here the CDR3 DNA reads TGTGCCACCAGTGAGGGGGGGTCCTGGACAGATACGCAGTATTTT.